This TCR beta chain was captured by sequencing in a study of early T cells in non-severe SARS-CoV-2 infection. About the study: The study sequenced bulk RNA from unsorted whole blood, with chains unpaired. Whole-study findings and limits: Matches to VDJdb favored anti-spike CD8 responses and missed private and CD4 specificities.

In the case of this clonotype: Its antigen is undetermined.

Separate cDNA molecules each had unique molecular identifiers attached to them. TCRdb recomputed calls from the 5' RACE reads with MiXCR, one row per CDR3 protein. This repertoire shows roughly 83,000 distinct CDR3 sequences, less than 15% found once; its top ten account for around 4.3%. The germline V gene encodes CDR1 DFQATT and CDR2 SNEGSKA (reference sequence). Trimming shortened V by 6 bases and J by 0 bases, and 9 bases separated the two germline ends. The CDR3 consists of 13 residues. The J gene is TRBJ1-5, the V gene TRBV20-1; a possible D gene is TRBD1 (5 bases). Here the sequenced sample was whole blood, taken at baseline. The receptor's source is an adult who was a healthcare worker with PCR-confirmed SARS-CoV-2 infection or an uninfected control (not recorded which). The CDR3 nucleotides read TGCAGTGCCGGGGCGAATAGCAATCAGCCCCAGCATTTT. Translation gives CSAGANSNQPQHF.